The sequence of this TCR beta chain was determined in a study of blood T cell repertoires in COVID-19. Overall study: The cDNA or gDNA used as material had been derived from T cells, B-cell-depleted T cells, or PBMCs.

Individuals drawn from approximately 22 US areas were about 18 to 100 years old. Among Cohort 3 donors, those recovered had two negative PCRs, clearance, or symptom resolution. The germline CDR1 and CDR2 sequences are MDHEN and SYDVKM. The CDR3 is 14 amino acids. After removal of 6 bases from V and 8 bases from J, the junction contained 11 bases not matched to a gene. Original processing notes: For nucleated cells, counts were estimated from reference gene primer amplification. Only in-frame clones appear in the TCRdb table, and some are missing; sequencing was by immunoSEQ multiplex PCR. V, J and clone size are those of that table, while D and trimming were read from the DNA. The sample contains more than 200,000 clones, around 84% of which appear only once.

This sequence joins TRBV28 and TRBJ1-2; 8 bases agree with TRBD1. This TCR was sampled from a woman between 45 and 65 years old who had recovered from COVID-19. Sequenced material: PBMCs or T cells enriched from blood (not recorded which). CDR3 sequence: CASRSPGTGWGYTF. The CDR3 nucleotides are TGTGCCAGCAGATCCCCCGGGACAGGATGGGGCTACACCTTC.